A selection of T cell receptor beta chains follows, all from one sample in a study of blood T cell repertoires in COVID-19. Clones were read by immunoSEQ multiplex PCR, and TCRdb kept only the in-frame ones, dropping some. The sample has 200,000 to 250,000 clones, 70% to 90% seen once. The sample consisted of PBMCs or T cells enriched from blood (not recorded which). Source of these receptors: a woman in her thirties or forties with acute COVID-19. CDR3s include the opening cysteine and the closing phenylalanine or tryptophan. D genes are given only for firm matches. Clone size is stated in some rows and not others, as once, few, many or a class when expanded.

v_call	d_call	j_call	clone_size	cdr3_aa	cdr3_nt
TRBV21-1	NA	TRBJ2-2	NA	CASSIQGLPGELFF	TGTGCCAGCAGCATACAGGGGTTACCCGGGGAGCTGTTTTTT
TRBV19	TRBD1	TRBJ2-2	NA	CASSIGGTGWNTGELFF	TGTGCCAGTAGTATAGGAGGGACAGGCTGGAACACCGGGGAGCTGTTTTTT
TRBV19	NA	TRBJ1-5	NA	CASSPNRVSNQPQHF	TGTGCCAGTAGTCCGAACAGGGTTAGCAATCAGCCCCAGCATTTT
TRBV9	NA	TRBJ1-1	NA	CASSVGQFTEAFF	TGTGCCAGCAGCGTTGGACAGTTCACTGAAGCTTTCTTT
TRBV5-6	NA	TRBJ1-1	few	CASSGGGKNTEAFF	TGTGCCAGCAGCGGCGGGGGAAAGAACACTGAAGCTTTCTTT
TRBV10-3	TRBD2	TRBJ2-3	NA	CAISEGRGGTDTQYF	TGTGCCATCAGTGAGGGGCGGGGGGGCACAGATACGCAGTATTTT
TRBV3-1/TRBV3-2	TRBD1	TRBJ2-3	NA	CASSQLGQGVKDTQYF	TGTGCCAGCAGCCAACTGGGACAGGGGGTGAAAGATACGCAGTATTTT
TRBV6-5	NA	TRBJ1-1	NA	CASRIGAGVAFF	TGTGCCAGTCGAATTGGGGCAGGGGTGGCTTTCTTT
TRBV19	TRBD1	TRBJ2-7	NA	CASSDRDSSSYEQYF	TGTGCCAGTAGTGACCGGGACAGCTCCTCCTACGAGCAGTACTTC
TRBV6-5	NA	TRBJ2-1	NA	CASSFQAGYNEQFF	TGTGCCAGCAGCTTCCAGGCCGGTTACAATGAGCAGTTCTTC
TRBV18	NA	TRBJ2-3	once	CASSPQWAPDTQYF	TGTGCCAGCTCCCCTCAGTGGGCCCCAGATACGCAGTATTTT
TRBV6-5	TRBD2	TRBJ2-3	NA	CASLVAGGRDTQYF	TGTGCCAGCCTGGTAGCGGGGGGGCGGGATACGCAGTATTTT
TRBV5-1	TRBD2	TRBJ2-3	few	CASSLASGADTQYF	TGCGCCAGCAGCTTGGCCAGCGGGGCTGATACGCAGTATTTT
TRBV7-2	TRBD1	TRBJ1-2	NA	CASSEHRGVNYGYTF	TGTGCCAGCAGCGAACACAGGGGCGTGAACTATGGCTACACCTTC
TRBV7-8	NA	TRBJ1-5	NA	CASSPRDRGNQPQHF	TGTGCCAGCAGTCCCCGAGACCGGGGCAATCAGCCCCAGCATTTT
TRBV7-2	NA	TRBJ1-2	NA	CASSYFQGQGYTF	TGTGCCAGCAGCTATTTCCAGGGGCAAGGCTACACCTTC
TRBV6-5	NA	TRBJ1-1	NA	CASSYSERSEAFF	TGTGCCAGCAGTTACTCTGAGAGAAGTGAAGCTTTCTTT
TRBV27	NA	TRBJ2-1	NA	CASRDRPDSYNEQFF	TGTGCCAGCAGAGACAGGCCCGACTCCTACAATGAGCAGTTCTTC
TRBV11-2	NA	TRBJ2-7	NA	CASTLSRVGYEQYF	TGTGCCAGCACCCTGAGCAGGGTAGGCTACGAGCAGTACTTC
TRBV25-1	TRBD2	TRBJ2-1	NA	CASSEAPAGGPGEQFF	TGTGCCAGCAGTGAGGCCCCGGCGGGGGGGCCGGGTGAGCAGTTCTTC
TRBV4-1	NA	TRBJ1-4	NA	CASSQDRGGARANEKLFF	TGCGCCAGCAGCCAAGATCGGGGAGGGGCGCGGGCTAATGAAAAACTGTTTTTT
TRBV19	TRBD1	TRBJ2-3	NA	CASSRQGVVPDTQYF	TGTGCCAGTAGTAGACAGGGTGTAGTACCAGATACGCAGTATTTT
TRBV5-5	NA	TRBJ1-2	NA	CASSEGVANYGYTF	TGTGCCAGCAGCGAGGGGGTGGCTAACTATGGCTACACCTTC
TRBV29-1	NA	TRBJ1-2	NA	CSVRQDNGYTF	TGCAGCGTTCGGCAGGACAATGGCTACACCTTC
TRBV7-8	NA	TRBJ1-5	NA	CASSLTGRGYSNQPQHF	TGTGCCAGCAGCTTAACAGGGAGGGGTTATAGCAATCAGCCCCAGCATTTT
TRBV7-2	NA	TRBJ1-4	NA	CASSDSGFGLEKLFF	TGTGCCAGCAGCGATTCAGGCTTTGGGTTAGAAAAACTGTTTTTT
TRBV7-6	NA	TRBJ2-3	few	CASSGQLDTDTQYF	TGTGCCAGCAGCGGACAGCTTGACACAGATACGCAGTATTTT
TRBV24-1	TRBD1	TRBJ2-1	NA	CATSERQGSLNNEQFF	TGTGCCACCAGTGAGCGACAGGGGTCCTTGAACAATGAGCAGTTCTTC
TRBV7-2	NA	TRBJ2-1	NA	CASRTPGQGGEQFF	TGTGCCAGCAGGACCCCCGGGCAGGGTGGTGAGCAGTTCTTC
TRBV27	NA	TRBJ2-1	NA	CASSHFPPESSYNEQFF	TGTGCCAGCAGTCACTTCCCCCCCGAGAGCTCCTACAATGAGCAGTTCTTC
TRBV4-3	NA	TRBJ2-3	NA	CASSQNAPDTQYF	TGCGCCAGCAGCCAAAACGCGCCAGATACGCAGTATTTT
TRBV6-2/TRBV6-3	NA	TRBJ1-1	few	CASSLLMTEAFF	TGTGCCAGCAGTTTGTTAATGACTGAAGCTTTCTTT
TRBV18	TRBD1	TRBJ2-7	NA	CASSPLGQGYEQYF	TGTGCCAGCTCACCTCTGGGACAGGGCTACGAGCAGTACTTC
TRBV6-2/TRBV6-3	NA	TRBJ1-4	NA	CASSYPGATNEKLFF	TGTGCCAGCAGTTACCCGGGTGCAACTAATGAAAAACTGTTTTTT
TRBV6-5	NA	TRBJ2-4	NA	CASRGAVAKNIQYF	TGTGCCAGCCGGGGGGCGGTAGCCAAAAACATTCAGTACTTC
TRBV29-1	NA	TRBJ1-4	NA	CSVGHLTNEKLFF	TGCAGCGTGGGGCATCTAACTAATGAAAAACTGTTTTTT
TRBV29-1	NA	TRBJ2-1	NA	CSAKPARTLAINEQFF	TGCAGCGCCAAACCAGCGAGGACATTAGCCATTAATGAGCAGTTCTTC
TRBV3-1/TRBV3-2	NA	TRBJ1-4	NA	CASSQSVATNEKLFF	TGTGCCAGCAGCCAATCTGTTGCAACTAATGAAAAACTGTTTTTT